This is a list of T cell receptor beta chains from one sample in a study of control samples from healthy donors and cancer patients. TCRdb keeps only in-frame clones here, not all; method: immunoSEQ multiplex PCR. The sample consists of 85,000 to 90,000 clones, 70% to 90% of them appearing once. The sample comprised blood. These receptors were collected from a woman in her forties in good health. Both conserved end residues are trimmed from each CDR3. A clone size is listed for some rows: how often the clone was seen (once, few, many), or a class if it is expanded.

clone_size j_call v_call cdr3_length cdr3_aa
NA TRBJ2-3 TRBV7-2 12 ASSLVTFTDTQY
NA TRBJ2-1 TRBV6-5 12 ASTRTGGMNEQF
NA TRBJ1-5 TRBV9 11 ASSSRLNQPQH
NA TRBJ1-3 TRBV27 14 ASSSLLRDSGNTIY
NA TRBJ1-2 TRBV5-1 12 ASSLETANYGYT
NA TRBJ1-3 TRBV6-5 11 ASRRVSGNTIY
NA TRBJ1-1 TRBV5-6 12 ASSDTGLLPQAF
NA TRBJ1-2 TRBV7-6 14 ASSPGQDGYFYGYT
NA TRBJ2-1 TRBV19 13 ASSIATGIYNEQF
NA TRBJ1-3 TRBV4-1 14 ASSPFAGAGGNTIY
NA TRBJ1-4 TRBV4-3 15 ASSQGLFSTTNEKLF
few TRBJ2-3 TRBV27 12 ASSRQSSTDTQY
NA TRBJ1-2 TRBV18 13 ASSLDRDPNYGYT
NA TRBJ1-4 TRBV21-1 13 ASNPGGLANEKLF
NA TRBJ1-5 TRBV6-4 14 ASRQVTGTHYQPQH
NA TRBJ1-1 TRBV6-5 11 ASSGRQGTEAF
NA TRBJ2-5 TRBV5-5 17 ASSSRPSPTGYEQETQY